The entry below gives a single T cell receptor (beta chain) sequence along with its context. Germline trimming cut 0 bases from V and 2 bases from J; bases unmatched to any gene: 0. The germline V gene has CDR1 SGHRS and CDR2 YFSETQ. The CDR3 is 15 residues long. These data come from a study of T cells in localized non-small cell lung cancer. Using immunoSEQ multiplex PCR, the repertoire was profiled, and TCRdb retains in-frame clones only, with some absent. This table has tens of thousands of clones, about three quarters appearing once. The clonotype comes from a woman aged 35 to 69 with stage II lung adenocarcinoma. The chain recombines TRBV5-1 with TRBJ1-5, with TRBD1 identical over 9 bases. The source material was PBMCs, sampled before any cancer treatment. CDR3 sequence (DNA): TGCGCCAGCAGCTTGGGACAGGGGGGCAATCAGCCCCAGCATTTT. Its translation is CASSLGQGGNQPQHF.